The 13 T cell receptor beta chains below were found in one sample sequenced in a study of response to subunit inactivated influenza vaccine. TCRdb re-derived calls from the RT-PCR reads in MiXCR, one entry per CDR3 protein. The sample has around 540,000 distinct CDR3 sequences; approximately 12% are singletons. The specimen was PBMCs from blood, collected on the day of vaccination. The receptors here all came from a man aged 50 to 59 who received an inactivated influenza vaccine.

This clonotype was seen more than once but under ten times. The chain combines TRBV11-1 with TRBJ2-3, with 13 nucleotides matching TRBD2. J lost 1 base, V lost 5 bases, and 9 bases had no gene match. CDR1 SGHAT and CDR2 FQDESV come from the germline V gene (reference sequence). The CDR3 loop spans 18 amino acids. DNA for the CDR3: TGTGCCAGCAGCCAAGGACGGACTAGCGGGAGTCGCACAGATACGCAGTATTTT. It specifies CASSQGRTSGSRTDTQYF.

The rearrangement joins TRBV15 to TRBJ2-1; D possibly corresponds to TRBD1 (5 bases). This CDR3 region has 12 residues. Germline V gene data show CDR1 as LNHNV and CDR2 as YYDKDF (reference sequence). V was cut by 5 bases and J by 10 bases, with 12 bases left in between. CDR3 sequence (DNA): TGTGCCACCAGCGGACACAAGCAGGAGCAGTTCTTC. Translation gives CATSGHKQEQFF.

Concerning this clonotype: One end of the junction fails to match germline, which may point to a read error. V usage is TRBV11-2 and J usage is TRBJ2-5; D tentatively fits TRBD1 or TRBD2 (5 bases each). The CDR3 has 16 amino acids. CDR1 SGHAT and CDR2 FQNNGV come from the germline V gene. The CDR3 reads CASSLDAGTTPRTQHF. CDR3 DNA sequence: TGTGCCAGCAGCTTAGACGCCGGGACGACCCCTAGGACCCAGCACTTC.

This clonotype showed up just a few times. The V and J genes are TRBV9 and TRBJ2-1; TRBD1 matches at 7 bases. Germline V gene data show CDR1 as SGDLS and CDR2 as YYNGEE. The CDR3 is 13 residues long. The trim removed 4 bases at V and 5 bases at J, leaving 3 bases unmatched. The CDR3 is CASSKGTDNEQFF. CDR3 nucleotide sequence: TGTGCCAGCAGCAAAGGGACAGACAATGAGCAGTTCTTC.

J is TRBJ1-3 and V is TRBV28; D is uncertain. V shed 7 bases and J shed 0 bases, with 13 bases lying between them. The CDR3 contains 15 residues. Germline V CDR1 and CDR2: MDHEN, SYDVKM. CDR3 residues: CASTPESSSGNTIYF. CDR3 DNA: TGTGCCAGCACCCCTGAGAGCAGCTCTGGAAACACCATATATTTT.

V and J are TRBV6-2 or TRBV6-3 and TRBJ1-5, with D perhaps matching TRBD1 (6 bases). This CDR3 is built from 15 residues. Trimming took 5 bases from V and 2 from J, leaving 13 bases between them. Germline CDR1 is MNHEY and CDR2 is SVGEGT. CDR3 residues: CASSHGGAGNQPQHF. CDR3 sequence (DNA): TGTGCCAGCAGTCACGGGGGGGCTGGCAATCAGCCCCAGCATTTT.

The chain combines TRBV19 with TRBJ2-2, with 11 bases lining up with TRBD1. Germline-derived CDR1 and CDR2 are LNHDA and SQIVND (reference sequence). The CDR3 sequence is 16 residues long. The junction had 8 bases not matched to a gene; V was cut back by 5 bases and J by 6 bases. The DNA for the CDR3 is TGTGCCAGTAGTCCGCGGACAGGGGGCGCCCCCGGGGAGCTGTTTTTT. It yields the protein CASSPRTGGAPGELFF.

This clonotype was seen a handful of times. The chain has TRBV7-9 and TRBJ1-1; no reliable D call. The germline V and J ends were trimmed by 5 bases and 6 bases, with 7 bases remaining between them. CDR1 is SEHNR and CDR2 is FQNEAQ in the germline V gene (reference sequence). This CDR3 comprises 11 residues. The CDR3 coding sequence is TGTGCCAGCAGCATTATGCCTGAAGCTTTCTTT. Translation gives CASSIMPEAFF.

The rearrangement uses TRBV20-1 and TRBJ2-1; 15 nucleotides line up with TRBD2. CDR1 DFQATT and CDR2 SNEGSKA come from the germline V gene (reference sequence). The CDR3 runs to 16 residues. Trimming cost V 5 bases and J 4 bases; bases outside gene matches: 6. CDR3 coding DNA: TGCAGTGCTGTAGGACTAGCGGGAGGGCCGTACAATGAGCAGTTCTTC. Protein: CSAVGLAGGPYNEQFF.

This clonotype has more than one count but fewer than ten. V and J are TRBV28 and TRBJ2-1; tentatively, D is TRBD2 (5 bases). Germline CDR1 reads MDHEN; CDR2 reads SYDVKM. This CDR3 spans 13 amino acids. Trimming removed 11 bases from V and 6 bases from J, with 17 bases in between. CDR3 sequence (DNA): TGTGCCGCCCAAGGGAGTCGGGGCAATGAGCAGTTCTTC. As protein: CAAQGSRGNEQFF.

This chain uses TRBV7-2 with TRBJ2-3; maybe TRBD2 (6 bases). Trimming took off 6 bases at V and 4 bases at J, with 20 bases between the two ends. The germline CDR1 and CDR2 sequences are SGHTA and FQGNSA. This CDR3 is built from 16 residues. The DNA for the CDR3 is TGTGCCAGCAGTTCGCAGGACTATTTCTTCGCAGATACGCAGTATTTT. As protein: CASSSQDYFFADTQYF.

This clonotype occurred a few times. The chain carries TRBV27 and TRBJ2-3; 9 bases are shared with TRBD1. Looked up from germline, CDR1 is MNHEY and CDR2 is SMNVEV (reference sequence). This CDR3 comprises 15 residues. V lost 3 bases, J lost 2 bases, and 3 bases stayed unmatched. Here the CDR3 reads CASSFNRGHTDTQYF. In DNA, the CDR3 is TGTGCCAGCAGTTTTAACAGGGGGCACACAGATACGCAGTATTTT.

The chain combines TRBV15 with TRBJ1-4, with 8 bases lining up with TRBD1. The CDR3 is 12 residues long. CDR1 and CDR2 (germline): LNHNV, YYDKDF (reference sequence). V gave up 8 bases and J gave up 5 bases; unmatched junction bases: 1. CDR3 region: CATRTGNEKLFF. For the CDR3, the DNA is TGTGCCACCCGGACAGGGAATGAAAAACTGTTTTTT.